One sample yielded the 12 T cell receptor beta chains listed below, sequenced in a study of Graves' ophthalmopathy and Graves' hyperthyroidism. Amplification from RNA transcripts yielded the TCR beta CDR3 regions. HTBI primers were employed in first-round RT-PCR, then a second-round multiplex PCR followed. TCRdb analysed the multiplex PCR reads with MiXCR anew, one entry per CDR3 protein. Of fewer than 650,000 distinct CDR3 sequences listed, 22% are singletons. Sequencing was carried out using peripheral blood. Source of these receptors: a woman in her late teens or twenties with stable Graves' hyperthyroidism. Some clones in this sample may be carry-over from other donors' samples.

This chain links TRBV12-3 or TRBV12-4 with TRBJ1-2; TRBD1 agrees at 12 bases. The CDR3 sequence is 16 residues long. The V gene end was trimmed by 5 bases and the J gene end by 8 bases; junction bases not matched to a gene: 12. The CDR3 region is CASSAGTGGQGAGYTF. The CDR3 nucleotides read TGTGCCAGCAGTGCCGGGACAGGGGGCCAAGGTGCGGGCTACACCTTC.

This clonotype has at least ten counts. The chain recombines TRBV6-5 with TRBJ1-1; 9 nucleotides match TRBD1. V dropped 6 bases and J dropped 4; count of bases not matched to a gene: 12. The CDR3 extends over 16 amino acids. Germline V lookup: CDR1 MNHEY, CDR2 SVGAGI. CDR3: CASSPQGASGGTEAFF. Written as DNA, the CDR3 is TGTGCCAGCAGCCCACAGGGGGCGAGTGGGGGCACTGAAGCTTTCTTT.

This chain uses TRBV11-2 with TRBJ2-3, with D possibly TRBD2 on 5 matching bases. Deletions cut 6 bases from V and 0 bases from J, with 16 bases between. Germline loops: CDR1 SGHAT, CDR2 FQNNGV. This CDR3 is 16 amino acids long. The CDR3 bases are TGTGCCAGCAGTAAAAGACGGGGAATTAGCACAGATACGCAGTATTTT. Translated: CASSKRRGISTDTQYF. The variable domain in full, completed from reference TRBV11-2 and TRBJ2-3, reads EAGVAQSPRYKIIEKRQSVAFWCNPISGHATLYWYQQILGQGPKLLIQFQNNGVVDDSQLPKDRFSAERLKGVDSTLKIQPAKLEDSAVYLCASSKRRGISTDTQYFGPGTRLTVL.

This clonotype appeared a few times. V and J are TRBV5-1 and TRBJ2-2, with D tentatively TRBD1 (5 bases). This CDR3 is built from 16 residues. In germline, CDR1 is SGHRS, CDR2 YFSETQ. Deletions cut 1 base from V and 7 bases from J, with 17 bases between. CDR3 nucleotide sequence: TGCGCCAGCAGCTTGAAGCAGGGCTACGACCACGGGGAGCTGTTTTTT. Protein product: CASSLKQGYDHGELFF.

The genes are TRBV11-1 and TRBJ2-7; 10 bases agree with TRBD1. CDR1 SGHAT and CDR2 FQDESV come from the germline V gene (reference sequence). This CDR3 comprises 16 residues. Trimming took 5 bases from V and 1 from J; bases not matched to a gene: 8. The CDR3 coding sequence is TGTGCCAGCAGCGACGGGACAGGGGTAGGATCCTACGAGCAGTACTTC. Amino acids: CASSDGTGVGSYEQYF.

There are a few counts of this clonotype. This chain links TRBV25-1 with TRBJ2-5; TRBD2 agrees at 7 bases. V lost 10 bases and J lost 5; bases outside the gene matches: 10. This CDR3 is 13 amino acids long. Germline assignment: CDR1 MGHDK and CDR2 SYGVNS. CDR3 in amino acids: CANSPLAIETQYF. The CDR3 bases are TGTGCCAACAGCCCACTAGCGATTGAGACCCAGTACTTC.

This clonotype was picked up many times. This chain links TRBV6-5 with TRBJ2-7; TRBD1 aligns across 11 bases. The CDR3 extends over 17 amino acids. Unmatched junction bases numbered 7, after V lost 0 bases and J lost 3 bases. Germline values: CDR1 MNHEY, CDR2 SVGAGI. CDR3 sequence reads: CASSYSMGTGGFYEQYF. The CDR3 DNA reads TGTGCCAGCAGTTACTCGATGGGGACAGGGGGTTTCTACGAGCAGTACTTC.

Only a few counts were recorded for this clonotype. A read error is possible here, since a much larger clone lies one base away. V gene TRBV6-1 combines with J gene TRBJ2-5; D possibly corresponds to TRBD1 (6 bases). This CDR3 comprises 12 residues. The germline V gene encodes CDR1 MNHNS and CDR2 SASEGT. Trimming removed 5 bases at V and 4 bases at J, with 8 bases between. The CDR3 region has the DNA TGTGCCAGCAGTACCAGGGGAGAGACCCAGTACTTC. Translation: CASSTRGETQYF.

Many counts were recorded for this clonotype. The chain combines TRBV6-2 or TRBV6-3 with TRBJ1-1; D is undetermined. V dropped 0 bases and J dropped 2 bases, with 13 bases sitting between them. In germline, CDR1 is MNHEY, CDR2 SVGEGT. The CDR3 runs 16 residues. CDR3 amino acids: CASSYSRYAGNTEAFF. CDR3 DNA sequence: TGTGCCAGCAGTTACTCGAGGTATGCGGGTAACACTGAAGCTTTCTTT.

The chain recombines TRBV6-5 with TRBJ1-1, with D hard to call. The V end lost 4 bases, the J end lost 0 bases, and 12 bases lay between the germline ends. There are 15 residues in the CDR3. CDR1 MNHEY and CDR2 SVGAGI come from the germline V gene. The CDR3 protein is CASSWGIIMNTEAFF. CDR3 nucleotides: TGTGCCAGCAGTTGGGGAATTATCATGAACACTGAAGCTTTCTTT.

This chain connects TRBV2 to TRBJ2-7, with a weak D call TRBD1 (6 bases). The ends were cut back, 4 bases at V and 6 bases at J, with 19 bases in the middle. Germline lookup yields CDR1 SNHLY and CDR2 FYNNEI. The CDR3 extends over 15 amino acids. In DNA, the CDR3 is TGTGCCAGCAGTGCTTTGGACAGAGTGCTTAGCGAGCAGTACTTC. It yields the protein CASSALDRVLSEQYF.

This clonotype was found many times. V gene TRBV15 combines with J gene TRBJ1-1, with 7 positions matching TRBD1. The J segment lost 3 bases and the V segment lost 4 bases, leaving 5 bases of the junction unmatched. The germline gives CDR1 LNHNV, CDR2 YYDKDF (reference sequence). This CDR3 region has 14 residues. The CDR3 protein is CATSTGTAHTEAFF. The CDR3, as DNA: TGTGCCACCAGCACCGGGACAGCCCACACTGAAGCTTTCTTT.